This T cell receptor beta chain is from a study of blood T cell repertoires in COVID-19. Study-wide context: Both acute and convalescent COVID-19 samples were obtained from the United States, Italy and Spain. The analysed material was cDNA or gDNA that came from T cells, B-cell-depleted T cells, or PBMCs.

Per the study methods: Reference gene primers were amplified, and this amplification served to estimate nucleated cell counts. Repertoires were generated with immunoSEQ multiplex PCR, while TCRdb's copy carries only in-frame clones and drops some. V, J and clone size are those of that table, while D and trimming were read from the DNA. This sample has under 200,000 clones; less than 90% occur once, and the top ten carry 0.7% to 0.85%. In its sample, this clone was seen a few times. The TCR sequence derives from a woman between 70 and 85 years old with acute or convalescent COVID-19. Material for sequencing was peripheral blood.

This chain's CDR3 is CASSSDAGQVITDTQYF. DNA for the CDR3: TGTGCCAGCAGCTCCGACGCCGGCCAGGTAATCACAGATACGCAGTATTTT. The chain joins TRBV7-9 to TRBJ2-3; no clear D gene. Germline V gene sequence: CDR1 SEHNR, CDR2 FQNEAQ (reference sequence). The CDR3 extends over 17 amino acids. V was pared by 4 bases and J by 2 bases, with 19 bases between.